A single sample is the source of the 26 T cell receptor beta chains below, sequenced in a study of CD8 T cells in ankylosing spondylitis. TCRdb reanalysed the 5' RACE reads using MiXCR and keeps one entry per CDR3 protein. The data hold about 89,000 distinct CDR3 sequences, with under 30% observed a single time. The sample was blood, either unsorted or a sorted T cell fraction (not recorded which). The source of these receptors is a male donor with ankylosing spondylitis or in good health (not recorded which).

This rearrangement joins TRBV20-1 to TRBJ2-7, with D perhaps TRBD1 (6 bases). V was trimmed by 1 base and J by 1 base, leaving 8 bases between them. Germline CDR1 is DFQATT and CDR2 is SNEGSKA (reference sequence). This CDR3 has 13 amino acids. The CDR3 DNA sequence: TGCAGTGCTAGAGTACAGGGTTCCTACGAGCAGTACTTC. It yields the protein CSARVQGSYEQYF.

In DNA form, the CDR3 reads TGTGCCAGCAAAAGTAAAGAGACGGCAGAAGCTTTCTTT. Protein sequence: CASKSKETAEAFF. The V and J genes are TRBV7-9 and TRBJ1-1, with unresolved D. Trimming pared 7 bases from V and 8 bases from J, leaving 17 bases between. This CDR3 region has 13 residues. Germline-derived CDR1 and CDR2 are SEHNR and FQNEAQ (reference sequence).

The sample holds a few counts of this clonotype. The rearrangement links TRBV20-1 to TRBJ2-1; no reliable D call. V lost 4 bases and J lost 6, with 13 bases in between. The CDR3 is made up of 13 amino acids. CDR1 and CDR2 (germline): DFQATT, SNEGSKA (reference sequence). The CDR3 DNA is TGCAGTGCTACCAAGGCTACAACCAATGAGCAGTTCTTC. Its translation: CSATKATTNEQFF.

V gene TRBV10-3 combines with J gene TRBJ1-1; 11 positions match TRBD1. V was pared by 4 bases and J by 4 bases, with 2 bases of the junction left unmatched. Germline V lookup: CDR1 ENHRY, CDR2 SYGVKD. The CDR3 contains 14 residues. The CDR3 nucleotides read TGTGCCATCAGTGTAGGACAGGGGGCCACTGAAGCTTTCTTT. Amino acids: CAISVGQGATEAFF.

This clonotype showed up just a few times. V is TRBV5-1 and J is TRBJ2-3; 9 bases map to TRBD2. The germline gives CDR1 SGHRS, CDR2 YFSETQ. V dropped 5 bases and J dropped 4; count of bases not matched to a gene: 5. The CDR3 is 14 amino acids. The CDR3 DNA sequence: TGCGCCAGCAGGCGGGAGGGCCTGGCAGATACGCAGTATTTT. Its translation: CASRREGLADTQYF.

The chain carries TRBV7-9 and TRBJ2-2, with D unresolved. Germline V gene lookup returns CDR1 SEHNR and CDR2 FQNEAQ (reference sequence). The CDR3 spans 14 residues. V shed 5 bases and J shed 3 bases, with 10 bases lying between them. CDR3 sequence reads: CASSRELDTGELFF. CDR3 nucleotide sequence: TGTGCCAGCAGCCGAGAGTTGGACACCGGGGAGCTGTTTTTT. The entire variable domain, with the rest obtained from reference TRBV7-9 and TRBJ2-2, is as follows: DTGVSQNPRHKITKRGQNVTFRCDPISEHNRLYWYRQTLGQGPEFLTYFQNEAQLEKSRLLSDRFSAERPKGSFSTLEIQRTEQGDSAMYLCASSRELDTGELFFGEGSRLTVL.

This clonotype was seen a handful of times. The V gene is TRBV5-1, the J gene TRBJ2-7; 10 bases are a match to TRBD2. Per the germline V gene, CDR1 is SGHRS and CDR2 is YFSETQ. V was pared by 4 bases and J by 3 bases, with 7 bases of the junction left unmatched. The CDR3 length is 15 residues. The CDR3 DNA follows: TGCGCCAGCAGCCCCCACCTAGCGGGAGTCTACGAGCAGTACTTC. Encoded protein: CASSPHLAGVYEQYF.

This chain uses TRBV7-3 with TRBJ2-1, with 10 bases identical to TRBD2. Germline assignment: CDR1 SGHTA and CDR2 FQGTGA. V was pared by 8 bases and J by 0 bases, with 13 bases of the junction left unmatched. This CDR3 spans 18 amino acids. CDR3 sequence reads: CASSLGTSVYSSYNEQFF. The CDR3 coding sequence is TGTGCCAGCTCCCTGGGGACTAGCGTTTACAGCTCCTACAATGAGCAGTTCTTC.

CDR3 sequence: CASSPDSQAYNEQFF. The DNA of the CDR3 is TGCGCCAGCAGCCCGGACAGCCAAGCCTACAATGAGCAGTTCTTC. This sequence joins TRBV5-1 and TRBJ2-1, with D tentatively TRBD1 (6 bases). Trimming stripped 4 bases from V and 2 bases from J, with 13 bases between. The CDR3 runs 15 residues. Germline V gene lookup returns CDR1 SGHRS and CDR2 YFSETQ.

To note about this clonotype: The germline gene is not matched at one end of the junction; a read error may be the cause. J is TRBJ2-6 and V is TRBV5-1; D may match TRBD1 or TRBD2 (5 bases each). Germline CDR1 is SGHRS and CDR2 is YFSETQ. CDR3 length: 15 amino acids. CDR3 region: CASSGAVPGANGLTF. The CDR3 nucleotides are TGCGCCAGCAGCGGAGCGGTACCTGGGGCCAACGGCCTGACTTTC.

This clonotype has more than one count but fewer than ten. V gene TRBV29-1 combines with J gene TRBJ2-5, with 9 bases aligning to TRBD1. CDR1 and CDR2 from the germline V gene are SQVTM and ANQGSEA. Unmatched junction bases numbered 3, after V lost 0 bases and J lost 4 bases. This CDR3 has 14 amino acids. CDR3 DNA: TGCAGCGTTGAAGAAGTGGACAGGGGAGAGACCCAGTACTTC. Protein product: CSVEEVDRGETQYF.

The chain recombines TRBV20-1 with TRBJ2-1; TRBD2 agrees at 10 bases. V dropped 5 bases and J dropped 5; count of bases not matched to a gene: 3. The CDR3 has 13 residues. Germline CDR1 reads DFQATT; CDR2 reads SNEGSKA (reference sequence). The CDR3 here is CSAASGGHNEQFF. CDR3 in DNA: TGCAGTGCTGCTAGCGGGGGACACAATGAGCAGTTCTTC.

This clonotype has only a few counts. This chain connects TRBV20-1 to TRBJ2-2; D may match TRBD1 or TRBD2 (5 bases each). V lost 3 bases and J lost 0, with 5 bases in between. The germline V gene has CDR1 DFQATT and CDR2 SNEGSKA (reference sequence). This CDR3 has 13 residues. Here the CDR3 reads CSARGANTGELFF. The CDR3 DNA sequence: TGCAGTGCTAGGGGGGCGAACACCGGGGAGCTGTTTTTT.

V gene TRBV20-1 combines with J gene TRBJ1-3, with a weak D call TRBD1 (6 bases). The CDR3 contains 14 residues. Germline lookup yields CDR1 DFQATT and CDR2 SNEGSKA (reference sequence). Trimming cost V 4 bases and J 2 bases, with 12 bases left between them. The CDR3 reads CSANRAEAGNTIYF. The CDR3 bases are TGCAGTGCTAACAGGGCGGAAGCTGGAAACACCATATATTTT.

This clonotype was seen more than once but under ten times. J is TRBJ2-1 and V is TRBV5-1; 10 nucleotides align to TRBD1. The CDR3 has 12 amino acids. Germline trimming cut 7 bases from V and 6 bases from J; bases unmatched to any gene: 1. Germline V gene sequence: CDR1 SGHRS, CDR2 YFSETQ. The CDR3 is CASGTGANEQFF. In DNA, the CDR3 is TGCGCCAGCGGGACAGGGGCCAATGAGCAGTTCTTC. The whole variable domain, remainder taken from reference TRBV5-1 and TRBJ2-1, is KAGVTQTPRYLIKTRGQQVTLSCSPISGHRSVSWYQQTPGQGLQFLFEYFSETQRNKGNFPGRFSGRQFSNSRSEMNVSTLELGDSALYLCASGTGANEQFFGPGTRLTVL.

The DNA of the CDR3 is TGTGCCAGCAGCTTTCAGGAGAATATGCAAGCTTTCTTT. Its protein product is CASSFQENMQAFF. The chain links TRBV7-3 to TRBJ1-1, with D unresolved. V shed 3 bases and J shed 9 bases, with 14 bases lying between them. The CDR3 has 13 amino acids. The germline gives CDR1 SGHTA, CDR2 FQGTGA.

This chain connects TRBV9 to TRBJ2-1; 8 nucleotides match TRBD1. The germline V gene has CDR1 SGDLS and CDR2 YYNGEE. The CDR3 totals 16 residues. V shed 3 bases and J 6 bases; nucleotides not matched to a gene: 11. CDR3 residues: CASSDPETGVSNEQFF. As DNA, the CDR3 is TGTGCCAGCAGCGATCCAGAGACAGGGGTGTCCAATGAGCAGTTCTTC.

The chain recombines TRBV3-1 with TRBJ2-3; tentatively, D is TRBD1 (5 bases). The CDR3 has 13 amino acids. CDR1 and CDR2 from the germline V gene are LGHDT and YNNKEL (reference sequence). V lost 6 bases and J lost 4, with 11 bases in between. The CDR3 DNA is TGTGCCAGCAGTTCTCTAGGGGCAGATACGCAGTATTTT. Translated: CASSSLGADTQYF.

This clonotype was found once. The chain couples TRBV3-1 to TRBJ2-7, with TRBD2 as a possible D gene (5 bases). The CDR3 sequence is 14 residues long. The ends were cut back, 1 base at V and 2 bases at J, with 9 bases in the middle. Per germline, CDR1 LGHDT and CDR2 YNNKEL (reference sequence). DNA for the CDR3: TGTGCCAGCAGCCAAGCAGGACTTACCTACGAGCAGTACTTC. As protein: CASSQAGLTYEQYF.

Only one count was recorded for this clonotype. The chain recombines TRBV11-2 with TRBJ1-1; D not certain. Trimming cost V 4 bases and J 0 bases, with 21 bases left between them. CDR3 length: 18 residues. Germline CDR1 reads SGHAT; CDR2 reads FQNNGV. The CDR3 region has the DNA TGTGCCAGCAGCTCCAACGCGGGCTGGGCTCCAATGAACACTGAAGCTTTCTTT. This translates into CASSSNAGWAPMNTEAFF.

This clonotype was detected only a few times. J is TRBJ2-3 and V is TRBV5-5; the D is unclear. The V gene lost 3 bases and the J gene lost 6 bases, with 5 bases spanning the gap. Germline V gives CDR1 SGHKS, CDR2 YYEKEE (reference sequence). The CDR3 consists of 11 residues. CDR3 protein: CASSSQDTQYF. The CDR3 DNA follows: TGTGCCAGCAGCTCGCAGGATACGCAGTATTTT.

The CDR3 region has the DNA TGTGCCAGCAGTGCCCGAAGAACGGGCGGTGGTAATACGCAGTATTTT. It translates to CASSARRTGGGNTQYF. The genes are TRBV12-3 or TRBV12-4 and TRBJ2-3, with D uncertain. The CDR3 is 16 residues long. The V end was cut by 5 bases, the J end by 7 bases, with 22 bases between.

This clonotype was observed a few times. The rearrangement uses TRBV9 and TRBJ2-2, with a possible D match to TRBD2 (5 bases). Germline V gene sequence: CDR1 SGDLS, CDR2 YYNGEE. Deletions cut 0 bases from V and 6 bases from J, with 9 bases between. The CDR3 covers 14 residues. Here the CDR3 reads CASSVEGVPGELFF. Here the CDR3 DNA reads TGTGCCAGCAGCGTAGAGGGAGTACCCGGGGAGCTGTTTTTT.

Only a few counts were recorded for this clonotype. The chain has TRBV20-1 and TRBJ1-1; the D gene is possibly TRBD1 (5 bases). Trimming took 1 base from V and 0 from J, leaving 15 bases between them. The CDR3 sequence is 16 residues long. Germline V gene sequence: CDR1 DFQATT, CDR2 SNEGSKA (reference sequence). CDR3 residues: CSARGGTRGMNTEAFF. CDR3 sequence (DNA): TGCAGTGCTAGAGGAGGGACCCGGGGCATGAACACTGAAGCTTTCTTT.

This clonotype turned up a few times. The chain combines TRBV7-8 with TRBJ1-4; 7 bases are a match to TRBD1. Unmatched junction bases numbered 3, after V lost 5 bases and J lost 0 bases. This CDR3 is built from 15 residues. Germline V gives CDR1 SGHVS, CDR2 FQNEAQ. CDR3 sequence: CASSNGTATNEKLFF. In DNA form, the CDR3 reads TGTGCCAGCAGCAATGGGACAGCAACTAATGAAAAACTGTTTTTT.

A few counts support this clonotype. The chain has TRBV4-1 and TRBJ2-7; D tentatively reads TRBD1 or TRBD2 (5 bases each). The length of the CDR3 is 14 residues. Germline V gene data show CDR1 as MGHRA and CDR2 as YSYEKL. V dropped 0 bases and J dropped 6 bases, with 12 bases sitting between them. CDR3 nucleotides: TGCGCCAGCAGCCAAGATCGACGGGGCCGCGAGCAGTACTTC. It yields the protein CASSQDRRGREQYF.